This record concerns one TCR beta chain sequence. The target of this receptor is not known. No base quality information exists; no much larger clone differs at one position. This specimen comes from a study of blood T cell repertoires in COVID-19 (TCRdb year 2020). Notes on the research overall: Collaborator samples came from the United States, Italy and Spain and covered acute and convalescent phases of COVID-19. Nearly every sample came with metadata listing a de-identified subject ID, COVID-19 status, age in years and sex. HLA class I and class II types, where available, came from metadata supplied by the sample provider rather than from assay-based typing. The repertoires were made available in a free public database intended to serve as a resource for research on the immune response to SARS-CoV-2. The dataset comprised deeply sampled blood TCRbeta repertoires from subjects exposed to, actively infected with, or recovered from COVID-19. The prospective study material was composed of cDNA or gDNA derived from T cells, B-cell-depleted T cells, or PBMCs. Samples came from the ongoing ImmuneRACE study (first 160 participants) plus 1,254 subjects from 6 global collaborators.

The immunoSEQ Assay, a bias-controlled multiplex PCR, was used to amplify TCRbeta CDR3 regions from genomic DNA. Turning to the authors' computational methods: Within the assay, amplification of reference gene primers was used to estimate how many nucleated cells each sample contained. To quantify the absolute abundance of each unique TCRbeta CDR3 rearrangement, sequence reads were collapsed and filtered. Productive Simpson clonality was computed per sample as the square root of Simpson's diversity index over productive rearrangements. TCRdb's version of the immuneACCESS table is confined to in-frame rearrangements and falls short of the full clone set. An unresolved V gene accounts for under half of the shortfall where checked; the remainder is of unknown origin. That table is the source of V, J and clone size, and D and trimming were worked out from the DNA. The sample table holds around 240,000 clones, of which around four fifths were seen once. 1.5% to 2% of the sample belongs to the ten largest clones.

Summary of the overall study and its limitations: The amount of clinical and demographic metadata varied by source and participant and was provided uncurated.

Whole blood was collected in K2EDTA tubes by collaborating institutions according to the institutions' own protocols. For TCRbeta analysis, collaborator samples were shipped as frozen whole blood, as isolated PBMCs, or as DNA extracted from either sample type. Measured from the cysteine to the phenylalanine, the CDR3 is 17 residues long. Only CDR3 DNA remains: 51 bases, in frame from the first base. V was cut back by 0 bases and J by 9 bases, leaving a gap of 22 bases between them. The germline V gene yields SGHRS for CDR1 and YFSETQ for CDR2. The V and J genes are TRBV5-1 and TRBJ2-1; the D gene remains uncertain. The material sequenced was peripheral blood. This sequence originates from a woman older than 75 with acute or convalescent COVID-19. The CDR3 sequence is CASSLELVSRDNGEQFF. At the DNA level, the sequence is TGCGCCAGCAGCTTGGAGCTCGTTTCCCGTGACAACGGTGAGCAGTTCTTC.